This T cell receptor beta chain is drawn from a study of post-analysis software for immune sequencing data. The study, taken as a whole, reports: In patients, roughly 5 TRBV segments were more frequent than in controls, with TRBV5-6, TRBV5-1 and TRBV20-1 among them.

CDR3 length: 14 amino acids. Looked up from germline, CDR1 is SGDLS and CDR2 is YYNGEE. About this clonotype itself: Its specificity is not known.

Unique-molecular-identifier-tagged TCR beta cDNA libraries were used. When about 0.95 to 10 million T cells were used, they gave approximately 530,000 cDNA molecules. TCRdb passed the PCR reads through MiXCR, listing each CDR3 protein once. Of 750,000 to 950,000 distinct CDR3 sequences listed, roughly 50% were seen once; the top ten hold about 4.8%. The V gene is TRBV9, the J gene TRBJ2-5; D not resolved. The J call is in doubt because the DNA end fits TRBJ2-7 better. This receptor was identified in a girl aged 10-17 years with multiple sclerosis. Sequenced sample: blood. The CDR3 loop reads CASSVKLAADEQYF. Written as DNA, the CDR3 is TGTGCCAGCAGCGTAAAACTGGCAGCCGACGAGCAGTACTTC.